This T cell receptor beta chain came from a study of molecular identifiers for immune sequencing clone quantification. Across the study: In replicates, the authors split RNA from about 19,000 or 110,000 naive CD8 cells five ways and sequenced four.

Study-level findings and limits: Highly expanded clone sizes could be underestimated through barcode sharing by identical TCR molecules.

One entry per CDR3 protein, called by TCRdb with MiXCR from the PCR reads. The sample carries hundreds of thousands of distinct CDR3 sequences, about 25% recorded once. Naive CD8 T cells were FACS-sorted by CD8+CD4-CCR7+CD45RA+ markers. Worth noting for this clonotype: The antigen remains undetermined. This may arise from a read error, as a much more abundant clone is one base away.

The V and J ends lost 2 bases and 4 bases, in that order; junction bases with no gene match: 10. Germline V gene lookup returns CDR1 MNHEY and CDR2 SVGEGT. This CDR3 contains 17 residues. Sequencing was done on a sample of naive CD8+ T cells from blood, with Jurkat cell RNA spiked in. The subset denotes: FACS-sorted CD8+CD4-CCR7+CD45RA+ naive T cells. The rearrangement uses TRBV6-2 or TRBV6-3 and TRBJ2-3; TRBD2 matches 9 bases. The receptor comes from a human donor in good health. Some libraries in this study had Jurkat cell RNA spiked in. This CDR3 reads CASSYRKREVRSDTQYF. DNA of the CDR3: TGTGCCAGCAGTTACCGCAAGCGGGAGGTCCGTTCAGATACGCAGTATTTT.